A single T cell receptor (beta chain) is shown here with its context. Its specificity is unknown. Germline trimming cut 1 base from V and 0 bases from J; bases unmatched to any gene: 1. In germline, CDR1 is SGHDN, CDR2 FVKESK. The CDR3 consists of 15 residues. This PCR relied on a set of 60 Vbeta primers and 13 Jbeta primers. Repertoires were generated with immunoSEQ multiplex PCR, while TCRdb's copy carries only in-frame clones and drops some. The sample holds 150,000 to 180,000 clones, 65% to 75% seen once. This specimen belongs to a study of cytomegalovirus exposure and HLA in healthy donors. Overall study findings and caveats: With later analysis, a missense DCLRE1C variant became linked to TCR beta V- and J-gene trimming.

Sequencing input: PBMCs. The chain is built from TRBV14 and TRBJ2-3; 7 bases line up with TRBD2. This clonotype was obtained from a man aged 18 to 35 in good health and CMV-seronegative. The CDR3 loop reads CASSQGSGSTDTQYF. CDR3 nucleotide sequence: TGTGCCAGCAGCCAAGGTAGCGGGAGCACAGATACGCAGTATTTT.